A selection of T cell receptor beta chains follows, all from one sample in a study of blood T cell repertoires in COVID-19. Assay: immunoSEQ multiplex PCR; the TCRdb copy retains only in-frame clones and omits some. The data show tens of thousands of clones, 85% to 90% seen once. The sample consisted of peripheral blood. The receptor set was obtained from a middle-aged man with COVID-19, enrolled during active disease. CDR3s include the opening cysteine and the closing phenylalanine or tryptophan. A D gene is named only where the DNA matches it firmly. Clone sizes are given selectively: once, few, many, or a class where the clone is expanded.

d_call j_call clone_size v_call cdr3_aa cdr3_nt
TRBD1 TRBJ2-7 medium-sized TRBV7-8 CASSPPGTGVYEQYF TGTGCCAGCAGCCCTCCAGGGACAGGAGTCTACGAGCAGTACTTC
NA TRBJ1-1 once TRBV7-3 CASSLVGGSEAFF TGTGCCAGCAGCCTAGTCGGAGGTTCTGAAGCTTTCTTT
NA TRBJ1-5 NA TRBV4-2 CASSQSWDIDQPQHF TGTGCCAGCAGCCAATCCTGGGACATAGATCAGCCCCAGCATTTT
TRBD1 TRBJ1-5 NA TRBV24-1 CATSDPTGSNQPQHF TGTGCCACCAGTGACCCGACAGGGAGCAATCAGCCCCAGCATTTT
NA TRBJ1-3 once TRBV28 CASQFRGSGNTIYF TGTGCCAGCCAGTTTAGGGGTTCTGGAAACACCATATATTTT
TRBD1 TRBJ1-4 NA TRBV6-5 CASSSTTGGSNEKLFF TGTGCCAGCAGTTCCACGACAGGGGGAAGTAATGAAAAACTGTTTTTT
TRBD2 TRBJ2-7 NA TRBV10-2 CASSASGLSYEQYF TGCGCCAGCAGTGCTAGCGGTCTCTCCTACGAGCAGTACTTC
TRBD2 TRBJ2-1 once TRBV4-1 CASSQTSGSYNEQFF TGCGCCAGCAGCCAGACTAGCGGCTCCTACAATGAGCAGTTCTTC
NA TRBJ2-7 NA TRBV7-2 CASSLVVDYEQYF TGTGCCAGCAGCTTAGTGGTAGATTACGAGCAGTACTTC
NA TRBJ2-7 NA TRBV23-1 CASSQPPGYEQYF TGCGCCAGCAGTCAACCCCCGGGGTACGAGCAGTACTTC
NA TRBJ1-2 NA TRBV5-1 CASSLTAEGGGYTF TGCGCCAGCAGCTTGACGGCAGAAGGGGGTGGCTACACCTTC
TRBD2 TRBJ2-5 NA TRBV6-5 CASSRLARQETQYF TGTGCCAGCAGTAGACTAGCCCGCCAAGAGACCCAGTACTTC
NA TRBJ2-4 NA TRBV19 CASSKRDFGVQYF TGTGCCAGTAGTAAGAGGGACTTCGGGGTTCAGTACTTC
TRBD1 TRBJ1-2 NA TRBV5-1 CASRASGGSFYGYTF TGCGCCAGCCGGGCCTCAGGGGGCTCGTTCTATGGCTACACCTTC
TRBD1 TRBJ2-2 NA TRBV7-9 CASTLGTGDTGELFF TGTGCCAGCACTCTCGGGACAGGGGACACCGGGGAGCTGTTTTTT
TRBD1 TRBJ1-2 NA TRBV27 CASSLDWQGAAGYTF TGTGCCAGCAGTTTAGATTGGCAGGGGGCCGCTGGCTACACCTTC
NA TRBJ2-7 NA TRBV7-8 CASSLRGRSYEQYF TGTGCCAGCAGCTTGAGGGGGAGATCCTACGAGCAGTACTTC
NA TRBJ1-2 NA TRBV19 CATWQGAGYTF TGTGCCACATGGCAAGGGGCAGGCTACACCTTC
NA TRBJ1-2 NA TRBV28 CASQGGSYGYTF TGTGCCAGCCAGGGCGGATCATATGGCTACACCTTC
TRBD1 TRBJ1-5 NA TRBV10-3 CAISGQGGSGQPQHF TGTGCCATCAGCGGACAGGGGGGCTCCGGGCAGCCCCAGCATTTT
NA TRBJ2-5 NA TRBV7-7 CASSPDTVQETQYF TGTGCCAGCAGCCCCGACACGGTACAAGAGACCCAGTACTTC
TRBD2 TRBJ2-3 NA TRBV7-2 CASSSPVWRGTTDTQYF TGTGCCAGCAGCTCCCCAGTTTGGCGGGGGACGACAGATACGCAGTATTTT
TRBD1 TRBJ1-6 NA TRBV2 CASSQTGGGSPLHF TGTGCCAGCAGTCAGACAGGGGGCGGTTCACCCCTCCACTTT
TRBD2 TRBJ2-5 NA TRBV12-5 CASGPWTRVGQETQYF TGTGCTAGTGGTCCCTGGACTAGGGTAGGCCAAGAGACCCAGTACTTC
TRBD1 TRBJ2-7 NA TRBV4-1 CASSQGTPGTGEQYF TGCGCCAGCAGCCAAGGGACCCCCGGGACAGGAGAGCAGTACTTC
NA TRBJ1-1 once TRBV13 CASSLGGEGLPEAFF TGTGCCAGCAGCTTAGGAGGTGAGGGTCTACCTGAAGCTTTCTTT
NA TRBJ1-6 NA TRBV4-1 CASSQETDSPLHF TGCGCCAGCAGCCAAGAAACGGATTCACCCCTCCACTTT
NA TRBJ1-1 NA TRBV30 CAWAPRAEAFF TGTGCCTGGGCCCCCAGGGCTGAAGCTTTCTTT
NA TRBJ1-2 NA TRBV7-5 CVRSLATQGLRHGYTF TGTGTCAGAAGCTTAGCGACTCAGGGCCTTAGACATGGCTACACCTTC
TRBD2 TRBJ2-3 NA TRBV2 CASRTPTSGRATDTQYF TGTGCCAGCAGAACTCCTACTAGCGGGAGGGCCACAGATACGCAGTATTTT
NA TRBJ1-6 NA TRBV27 CASSSRQTRGTPLHF TGTGCCAGCAGTTCAAGACAGACGCGGGGAACACCCCTCCACTTT